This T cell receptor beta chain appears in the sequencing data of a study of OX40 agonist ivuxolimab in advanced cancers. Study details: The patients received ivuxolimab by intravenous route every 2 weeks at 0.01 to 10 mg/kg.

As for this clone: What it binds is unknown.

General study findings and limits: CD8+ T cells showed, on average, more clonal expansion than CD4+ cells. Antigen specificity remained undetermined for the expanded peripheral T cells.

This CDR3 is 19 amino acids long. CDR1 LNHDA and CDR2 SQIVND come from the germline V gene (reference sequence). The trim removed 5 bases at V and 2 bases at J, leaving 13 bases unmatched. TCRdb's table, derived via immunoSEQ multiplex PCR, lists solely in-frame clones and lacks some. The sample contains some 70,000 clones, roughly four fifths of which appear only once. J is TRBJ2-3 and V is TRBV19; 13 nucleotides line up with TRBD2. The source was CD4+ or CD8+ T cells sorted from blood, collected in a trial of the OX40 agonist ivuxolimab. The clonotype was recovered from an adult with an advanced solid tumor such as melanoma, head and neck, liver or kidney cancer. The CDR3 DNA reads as TGTGCCAGTAGTTTAGCTCCGGGACTAGCGGGACCCAACACAGATACGCAGTATTTT. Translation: CASSLAPGLAGPNTDTQYF.